This T cell receptor beta chain derives from a study of blood T cell repertoires in COVID-19. Background on the study: The United States, Italy and Spain supplied acute and convalescent COVID-19 samples.

The Seattle patients joined while their infection was active and were tracked longitudinally afterward. In the authors' methods: Amplification of reference gene primers was used by the study to estimate nucleated cell counts. Method: immunoSEQ multiplex PCR; TCRdb's copy keeps in-frame clones and lacks some. That table furnishes V, J and clone size, whereas the DNA furnished D and trimming. The sample shows around 250,000 clones, around 90% of them seen only once. This CDR3 is built from 13 residues. CDR1 and CDR2 (germline): SGHRS, YFSETQ. Trimming took off 4 bases at V and 1 base at J, with 8 bases between the two ends.

Sequenced sample: peripheral blood. The rearrangement uses TRBV5-1 and TRBJ2-5; D is perhaps TRBD1 (5 bases). The source of this sequence is a woman aged 55-75 years with COVID-19, enrolled during active disease. In DNA, the CDR3 is TGCGCCAGCAGCCAGGACATCCAAGAGACCCAGTACTTC. Protein product: CASSQDIQETQYF.